These 6 T cell receptor beta chains came from one sample sequenced in a study of blood T cell repertoires in COVID-19. The table came from immunoSEQ multiplex PCR; TCRdb's copy has only in-frame clones and leaves some out. The table shows a few hundred thousand clones, with approximately 89% occurring only once. Sequencing used PBMCs or T cells enriched from blood (not recorded which). The receptors were gathered from a young man who had recovered from COVID-19.

This chain connects TRBV2 to TRBJ2-7, with 9 bases aligning to TRBD2. Losses at the gene ends were 8 bases for V and 4 bases for J; bases not matched to a gene: 9. CDR3 length: 14 residues. The germline V gene encodes CDR1 SNHLY and CDR2 FYNNEI. CDR3 bases: TGTGCCAGCCTTCCCGGGACTAGCTTGTACGAGCAGTACTTC. As protein: CASLPGTSLYEQYF.

The chain employs TRBV29-1 and TRBJ1-2; no clear D gene. With 4 bases removed from V and 5 bases from J, the gap between germline ends came to 14 bases. The CDR3 length is 13 residues. Looked up from germline, CDR1 is SQVTM and CDR2 is ANQGSEA. The DNA of the CDR3 is TGCAGCGTTGGCCGAGCGGGAGTATATGGCTACACCTTC. As protein: CSVGRAGVYGYTF.

This chain connects TRBV9 to TRBJ2-5; 10 bases are a match to TRBD2. The germline V gene encodes CDR1 SGDLS and CDR2 YYNGEE. Losses at the gene ends were 4 bases for V and 7 bases for J; bases not matched to a gene: 13. There are 16 residues in the CDR3. CDR3 amino acids: CASSRASGGALVTQYF. DNA for the CDR3: TGTGCCAGCAGCCGGGCTAGCGGGGGCGCTTTGGTGACCCAGTACTTC.

The chain employs TRBV6-2 or TRBV6-3 and TRBJ1-5; a possible D gene is TRBD1 (6 bases). The CDR3 totals 15 residues. Germline CDR1 is MNHEY and CDR2 is SVGEGT. V was pared by 4 bases and J by 4 bases, with 14 bases between. The CDR3 DNA reads TGTGCCAGCAGTTTCGGGGACACCCGAAATCAGCCCCAGCATTTT. Translation: CASSFGDTRNQPQHF.

This clone showed up just a few times. The chain recombines TRBV4-1 with TRBJ2-7; D call uncertain. From germline, CDR1 is MGHRA and CDR2 YSYEKL. The CDR3 runs to 13 residues. Trimming pared 1 base from V and 3 bases from J, leaving 7 bases between. As DNA, the CDR3 is TGCGCCAGCAGCCAAGTGTCTAGCTACGAGCAGTACTTC. It translates to CASSQVSSYEQYF.

The genes are TRBV4-2 and TRBJ1-3; a possible D gene is TRBD1 (5 bases). CDR3 length: 15 amino acids. Trimming cost V 0 bases and J 4 bases, with 10 bases left between them. Looked up from germline, CDR1 is LGHNA and CDR2 is YNFKEQ. CDR3 residues: CASSQDRVDGNTIYF. CDR3 nucleotides: TGTGCCAGCAGCCAAGACAGGGTCGACGGAAACACCATATATTTT.